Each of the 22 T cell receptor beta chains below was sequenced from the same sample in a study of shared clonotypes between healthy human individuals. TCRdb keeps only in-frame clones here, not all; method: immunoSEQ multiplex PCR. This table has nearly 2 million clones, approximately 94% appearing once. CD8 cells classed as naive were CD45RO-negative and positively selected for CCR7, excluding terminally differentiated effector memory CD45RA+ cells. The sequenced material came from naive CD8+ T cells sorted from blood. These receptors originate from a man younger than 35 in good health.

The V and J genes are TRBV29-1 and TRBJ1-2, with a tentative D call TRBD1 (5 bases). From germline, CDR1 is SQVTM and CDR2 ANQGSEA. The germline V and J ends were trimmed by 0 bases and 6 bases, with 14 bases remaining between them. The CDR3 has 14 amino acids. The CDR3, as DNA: TGCAGCGTTGAAGAAGAGGGTTTGGGGGATGGCTACACCTTC. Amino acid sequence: CSVEEEGLGDGYTF.

The CDR3 bases are TGTGCCAGCAGCTTCTGGCCGGGCAATGAGCAGTTCTTC. It encodes CASSFWPGNEQFF. The chain uses TRBV5-6 and TRBJ2-1; D gene uncertain. Trimming took 2 bases from V and 6 from J, leaving 9 bases between them. CDR1 is SGHDT and CDR2 is YYEEEE in the germline V gene. CDR3 length: 13 residues.

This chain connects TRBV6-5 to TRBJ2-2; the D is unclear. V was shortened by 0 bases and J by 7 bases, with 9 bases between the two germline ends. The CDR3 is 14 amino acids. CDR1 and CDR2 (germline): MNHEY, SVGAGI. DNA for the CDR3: TGTGCCAGCAGTTACTCACGTGTAATCGGGGAGCTGTTTTTT. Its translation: CASSYSRVIGELFF.

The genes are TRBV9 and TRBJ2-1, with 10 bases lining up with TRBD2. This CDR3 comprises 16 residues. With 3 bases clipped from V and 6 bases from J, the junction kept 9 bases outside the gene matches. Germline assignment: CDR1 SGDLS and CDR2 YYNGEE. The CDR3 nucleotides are TGTGCCAGCAGCGCACTGTTAGCGGGAGGACTCAATGAGCAGTTCTTC. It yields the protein CASSALLAGGLNEQFF.

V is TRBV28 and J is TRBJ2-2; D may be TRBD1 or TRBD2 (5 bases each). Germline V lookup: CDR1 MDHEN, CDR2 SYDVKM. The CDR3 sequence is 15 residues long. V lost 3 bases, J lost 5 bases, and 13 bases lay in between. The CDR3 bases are TGTGCCAGCAGTTTCGTCCCAGGGAGTACCGGGGAGCTGTTTTTT. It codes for CASSFVPGSTGELFF.

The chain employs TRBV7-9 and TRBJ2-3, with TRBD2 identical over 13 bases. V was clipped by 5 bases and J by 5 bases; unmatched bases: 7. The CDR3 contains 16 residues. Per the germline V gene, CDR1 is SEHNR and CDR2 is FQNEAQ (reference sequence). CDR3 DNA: TGTGCCAGCAGCCTAGGACTAGCGGGAGTTCTAGATACGCAGTATTTT. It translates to CASSLGLAGVLDTQYF.

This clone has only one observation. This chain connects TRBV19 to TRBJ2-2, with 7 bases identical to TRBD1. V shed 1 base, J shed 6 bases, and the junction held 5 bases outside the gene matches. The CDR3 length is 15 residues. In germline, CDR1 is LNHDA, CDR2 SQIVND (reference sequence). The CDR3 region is CASSIGQGVAGELFF. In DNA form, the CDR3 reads TGTGCCAGTAGTATAGGCCAGGGGGTTGCCGGGGAGCTGTTTTTT.

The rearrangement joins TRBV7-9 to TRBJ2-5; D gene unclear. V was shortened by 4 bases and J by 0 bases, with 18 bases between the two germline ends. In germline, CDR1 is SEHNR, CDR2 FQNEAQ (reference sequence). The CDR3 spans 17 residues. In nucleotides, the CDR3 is TGTGCCAGCAGCTCTGGGTGGGCAGGAGAGTACCAAGAGACCCAGTACTTC. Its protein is CASSSGWAGEYQETQYF.

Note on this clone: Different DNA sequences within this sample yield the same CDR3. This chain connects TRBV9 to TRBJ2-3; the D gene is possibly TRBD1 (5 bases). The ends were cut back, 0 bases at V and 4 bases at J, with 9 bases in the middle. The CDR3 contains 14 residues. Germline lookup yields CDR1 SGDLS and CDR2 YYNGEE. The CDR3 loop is CASSVGGSSDTQYF. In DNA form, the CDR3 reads TGTGCCAGCAGCGTAGGGGGCAGTTCAGATACGCAGTATTTT.

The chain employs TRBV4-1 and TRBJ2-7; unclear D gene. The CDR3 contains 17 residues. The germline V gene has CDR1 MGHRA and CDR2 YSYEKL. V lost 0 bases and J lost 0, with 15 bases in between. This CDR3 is CASSQDWEGLSSYEQYF. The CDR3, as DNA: TGCGCCAGCAGCCAAGATTGGGAAGGGTTGAGCTCCTACGAGCAGTACTTC.

The CDR3 region is CASSLGRRDNNYGYTF. The CDR3 nucleotides read TGTGCCAGCAGCTTAGGCCGGAGGGACAACAACTATGGCTACACCTTC. The J gene is TRBJ1-2, the V gene TRBV13; TRBD1 might be the D (6 bases). This CDR3 spans 16 amino acids. Between the trimmed V and J ends, which lost 0 bases and 2 bases, there was a span of 13 bases. Looked up from germline, CDR1 is PRHDT and CDR2 is FYEKMQ (reference sequence).

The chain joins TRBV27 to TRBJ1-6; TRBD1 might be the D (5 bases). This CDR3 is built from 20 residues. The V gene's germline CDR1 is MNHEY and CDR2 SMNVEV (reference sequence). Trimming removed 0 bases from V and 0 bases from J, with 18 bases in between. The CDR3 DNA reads TGTGCCAGCAGTTTATCAAGTATGGGGGACGGGAGCTCCTATAATTCACCCCTCCACTTT. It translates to CASSLSSMGDGSSYNSPLHF.

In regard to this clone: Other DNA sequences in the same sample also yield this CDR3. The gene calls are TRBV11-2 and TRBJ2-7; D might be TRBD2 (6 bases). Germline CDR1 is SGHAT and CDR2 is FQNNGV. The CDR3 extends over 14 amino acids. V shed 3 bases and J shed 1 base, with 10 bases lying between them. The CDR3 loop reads CASSFGTSSYEQYF. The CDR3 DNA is TGTGCCAGCAGCTTCGGGACTTCTTCCTACGAGCAGTACTTC.

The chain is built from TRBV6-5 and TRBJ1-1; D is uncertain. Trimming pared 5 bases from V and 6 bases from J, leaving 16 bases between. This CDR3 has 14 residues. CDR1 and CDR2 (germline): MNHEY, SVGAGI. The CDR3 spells CASSLGPPPSEAFF. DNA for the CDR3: TGTGCCAGCAGTCTTGGACCGCCGCCGTCTGAAGCTTTCTTT.

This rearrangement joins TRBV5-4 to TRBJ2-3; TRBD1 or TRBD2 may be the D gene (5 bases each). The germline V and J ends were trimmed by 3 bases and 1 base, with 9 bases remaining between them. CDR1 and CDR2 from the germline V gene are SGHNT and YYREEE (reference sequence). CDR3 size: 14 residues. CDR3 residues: CASSWGTRTDTQYF. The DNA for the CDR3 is TGTGCCAGCAGCTGGGGGACCCGCACAGATACGCAGTATTTT.

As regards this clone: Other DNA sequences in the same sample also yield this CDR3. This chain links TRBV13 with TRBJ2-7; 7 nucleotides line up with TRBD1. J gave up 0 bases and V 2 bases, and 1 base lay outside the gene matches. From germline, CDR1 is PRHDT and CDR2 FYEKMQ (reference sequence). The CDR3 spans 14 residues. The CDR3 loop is CASSLRDSSYEQYF. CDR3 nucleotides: TGTGCCAGCAGCTTAAGGGACAGCTCCTACGAGCAGTACTTC.

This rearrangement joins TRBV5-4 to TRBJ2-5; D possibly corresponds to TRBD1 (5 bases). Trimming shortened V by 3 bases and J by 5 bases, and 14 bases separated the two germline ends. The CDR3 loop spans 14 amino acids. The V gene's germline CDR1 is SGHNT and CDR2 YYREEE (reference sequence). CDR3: CASSWGDVGETQYF. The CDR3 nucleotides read TGTGCCAGCAGCTGGGGCGATGTTGGGGAGACCCAGTACTTC.

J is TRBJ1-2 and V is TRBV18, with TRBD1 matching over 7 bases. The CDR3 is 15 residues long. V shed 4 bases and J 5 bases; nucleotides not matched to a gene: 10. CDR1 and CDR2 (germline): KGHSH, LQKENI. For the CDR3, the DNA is TGTGCCAGCTCACAGGACAGGCTTAGGAATTATGGCTACACCTTC. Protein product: CASSQDRLRNYGYTF.

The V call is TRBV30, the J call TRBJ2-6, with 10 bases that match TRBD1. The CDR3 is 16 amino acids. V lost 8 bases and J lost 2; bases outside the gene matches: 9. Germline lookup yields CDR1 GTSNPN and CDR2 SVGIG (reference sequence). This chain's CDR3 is CATIPGQGTGANVLTF. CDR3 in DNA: TGTGCCACAATACCGGGACAGGGGACTGGGGCCAACGTCCTGACTTTC.

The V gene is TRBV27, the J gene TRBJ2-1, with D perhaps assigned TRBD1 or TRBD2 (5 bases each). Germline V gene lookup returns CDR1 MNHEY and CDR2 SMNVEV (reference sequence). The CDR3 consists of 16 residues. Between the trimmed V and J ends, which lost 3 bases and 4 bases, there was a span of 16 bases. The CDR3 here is CASSLSTLGTYNEQFF. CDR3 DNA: TGTGCCAGCAGTTTGTCGACACTGGGGACGTACAATGAGCAGTTCTTC.

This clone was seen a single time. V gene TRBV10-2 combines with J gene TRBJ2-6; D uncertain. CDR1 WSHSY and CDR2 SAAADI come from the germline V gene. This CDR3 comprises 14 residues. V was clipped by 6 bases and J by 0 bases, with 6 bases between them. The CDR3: CASRVDSGANVLTF. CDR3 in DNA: TGCGCCAGCAGGGTCGACTCTGGGGCCAACGTCCTGACTTTC.

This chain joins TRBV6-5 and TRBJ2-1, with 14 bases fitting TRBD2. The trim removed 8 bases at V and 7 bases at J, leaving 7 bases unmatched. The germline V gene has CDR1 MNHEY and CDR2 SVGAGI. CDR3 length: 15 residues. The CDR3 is CASGLAGGSTNEQFF. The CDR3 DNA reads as TGTGCCAGCGGACTAGCGGGGGGCTCTACAAATGAGCAGTTCTTC.